This T cell receptor (beta chain) came from a study of T cell changes during pregnancy in multiple sclerosis. CDR3 size: 14 residues. With V trimmed by 6 bases and J by 2 bases, 4 bases remained unmatched. Germline V CDR1 and CDR2: ENHRY, SYGVKD. Clones were read by immunoSEQ multiplex PCR, and TCRdb kept only the in-frame ones, dropping some. The sample includes about 57,000 clones, roughly nine tenths of them seen just once. Sample: CD4+ T cells from peripheral blood mononuclear cells, taken in the third trimester of pregnancy. V usage is TRBV10-3 and J usage is TRBJ2-5, with 9 bases lining up with TRBD2. The source of this sequence is a female donor with multiple sclerosis, enrolled in a pregnancy study. This chain's CDR3 is CAISLAGNQETQYF. The CDR3 coding sequence is TGTGCCATCAGCCTAGCGGGGAATCAAGAGACCCAGTACTTC.